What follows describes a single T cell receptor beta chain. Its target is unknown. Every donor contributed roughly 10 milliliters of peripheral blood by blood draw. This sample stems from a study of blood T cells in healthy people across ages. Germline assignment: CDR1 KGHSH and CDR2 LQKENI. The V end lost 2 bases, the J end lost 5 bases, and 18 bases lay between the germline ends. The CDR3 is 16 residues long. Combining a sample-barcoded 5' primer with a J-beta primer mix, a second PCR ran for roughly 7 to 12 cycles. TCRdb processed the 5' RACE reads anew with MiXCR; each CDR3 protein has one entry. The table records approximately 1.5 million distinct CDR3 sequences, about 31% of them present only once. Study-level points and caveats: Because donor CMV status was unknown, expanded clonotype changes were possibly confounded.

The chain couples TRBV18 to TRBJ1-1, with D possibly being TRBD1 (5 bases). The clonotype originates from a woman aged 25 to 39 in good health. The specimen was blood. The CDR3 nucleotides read TGTGCCAGCTCACCAGCGTCCAGGGTGGTGAGGACTGAAGCTTTCTTT. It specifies CASSPASRVVRTEAFF.